This T cell receptor (beta chain) stems from a study of control samples from healthy donors and cancer patients. The table came from immunoSEQ multiplex PCR; TCRdb's copy has only in-frame clones and leaves some out. The data hold about 80,000 clones, with 75% to 95% observed a single time. Looked up from germline, CDR1 is LGHDT and CDR2 is YNNKEL (reference sequence). Trimming removed 5 bases at V and 1 base at J, with 8 bases between. This CDR3 comprises 13 residues. The origin of this receptor is a man aged 45-60 years in good health. The sample comprised blood. V usage is TRBV3-1 (or the pseudogene TRBV3-2) and J usage is TRBJ1-1, with no clear D. CDR3 amino acids: CASSFRQNTEAFF. CDR3 in DNA: TGTGCCAGCAGCTTTAGACAGAACACTGAAGCTTTCTTT.